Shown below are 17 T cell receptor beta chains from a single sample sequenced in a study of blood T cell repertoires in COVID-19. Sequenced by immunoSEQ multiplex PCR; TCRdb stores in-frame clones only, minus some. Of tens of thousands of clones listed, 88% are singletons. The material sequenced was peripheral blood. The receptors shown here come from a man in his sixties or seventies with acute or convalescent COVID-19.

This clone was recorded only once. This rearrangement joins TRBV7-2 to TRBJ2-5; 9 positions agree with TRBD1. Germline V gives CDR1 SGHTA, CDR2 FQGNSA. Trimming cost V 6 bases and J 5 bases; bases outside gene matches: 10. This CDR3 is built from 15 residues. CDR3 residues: CASSNSQGARETQYF. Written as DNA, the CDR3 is TGTGCCAGCAGTAACTCACAGGGGGCGAGGGAGACCCAGTACTTC.

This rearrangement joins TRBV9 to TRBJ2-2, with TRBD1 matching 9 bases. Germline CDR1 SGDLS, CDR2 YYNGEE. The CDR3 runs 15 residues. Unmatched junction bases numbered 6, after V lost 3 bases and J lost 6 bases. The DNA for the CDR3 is TGTGCCAGCAGCGGAGCCGGACAGGGGCCCGGGGAGCTGTTTTTT. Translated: CASSGAGQGPGELFF. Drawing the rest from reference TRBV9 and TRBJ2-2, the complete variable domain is DSGVTQTPKHLITATGQRVTLRCSPRSGDLSVYWYQQSLDQGLQFLIQYYNGEERAKGNILERFSAQQFPDLHSELNLSSLELGDSALYFCASSGAGQGPGELFFGEGSRLTVL.

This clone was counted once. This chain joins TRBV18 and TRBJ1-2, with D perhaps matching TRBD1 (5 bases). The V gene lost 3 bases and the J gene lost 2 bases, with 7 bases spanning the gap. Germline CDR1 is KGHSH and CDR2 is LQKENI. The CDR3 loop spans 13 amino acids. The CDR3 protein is CASSPGGNYGYTF. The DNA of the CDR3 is TGTGCCAGCTCACCGGGGGGAAACTATGGCTACACCTTC.

CDR3 in amino acids: CASSPGLVYSLYNEQFF. DNA for the CDR3: TGCGCCAGCAGCCCCGGACTAGTTTATTCTCTCTACAATGAGCAGTTCTTC. This chain links TRBV4-1 with TRBJ2-1, with 7 bases identical to TRBD2. CDR3 length: 17 residues. V trimming: 4 bases; J trimming: 3 bases; junction bases outside the gene matches: 12. CDR1 MGHRA and CDR2 YSYEKL come from the germline V gene.

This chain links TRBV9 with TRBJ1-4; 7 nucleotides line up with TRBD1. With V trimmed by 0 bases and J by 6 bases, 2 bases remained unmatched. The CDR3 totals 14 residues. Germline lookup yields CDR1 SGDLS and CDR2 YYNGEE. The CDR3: CASSVGQGYEKLFF. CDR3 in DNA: TGTGCCAGCAGCGTAGGACAGGGTTATGAAAAACTGTTTTTT.

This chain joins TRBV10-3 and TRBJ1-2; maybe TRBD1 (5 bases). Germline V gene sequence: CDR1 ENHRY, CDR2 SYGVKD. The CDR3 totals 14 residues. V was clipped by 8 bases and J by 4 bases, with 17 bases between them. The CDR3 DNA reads TGTGCCATCTCCGATAGGGGAATGTCCTATGGCTACACCTTC. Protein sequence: CAISDRGMSYGYTF.

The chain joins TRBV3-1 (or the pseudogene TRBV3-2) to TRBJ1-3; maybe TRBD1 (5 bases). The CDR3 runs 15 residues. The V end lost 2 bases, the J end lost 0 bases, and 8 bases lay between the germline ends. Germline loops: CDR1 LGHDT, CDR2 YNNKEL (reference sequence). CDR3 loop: CASSQSGYSGNTIYF. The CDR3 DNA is TGTGCCAGCAGCCAATCAGGGTACTCTGGAAACACCATATATTTT.

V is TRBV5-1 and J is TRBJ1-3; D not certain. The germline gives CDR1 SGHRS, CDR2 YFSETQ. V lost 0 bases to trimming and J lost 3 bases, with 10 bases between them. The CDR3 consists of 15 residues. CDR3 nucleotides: TGCGCCAGCAGCTTGGCGGGGTCGGATGGAAACACCATATATTTT. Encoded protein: CASSLAGSDGNTIYF.

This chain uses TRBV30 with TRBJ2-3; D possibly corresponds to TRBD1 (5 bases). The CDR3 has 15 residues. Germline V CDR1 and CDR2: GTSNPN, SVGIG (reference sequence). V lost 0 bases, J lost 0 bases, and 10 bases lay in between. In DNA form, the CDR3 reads TGTGCCTGGAGTGTGGCAGGGTGGAGCACAGATACGCAGTATTTT. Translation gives CAWSVAGWSTDTQYF.

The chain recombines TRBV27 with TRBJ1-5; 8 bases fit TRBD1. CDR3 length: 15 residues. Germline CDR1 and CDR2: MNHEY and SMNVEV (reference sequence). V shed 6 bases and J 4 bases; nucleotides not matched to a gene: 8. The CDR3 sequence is CASSSRTGLNQPQHF. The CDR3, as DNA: TGTGCCAGCAGCAGCAGGACAGGGTTGAATCAGCCCCAGCATTTT.

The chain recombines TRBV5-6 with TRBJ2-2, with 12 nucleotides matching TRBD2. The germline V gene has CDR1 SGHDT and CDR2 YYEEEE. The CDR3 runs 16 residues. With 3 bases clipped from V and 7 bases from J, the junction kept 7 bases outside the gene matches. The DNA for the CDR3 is TGTGCCAGCAGCTCACTAGCGGGGGGCGCGAACGGGGAGCTGTTTTTT. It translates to CASSSLAGGANGELFF.

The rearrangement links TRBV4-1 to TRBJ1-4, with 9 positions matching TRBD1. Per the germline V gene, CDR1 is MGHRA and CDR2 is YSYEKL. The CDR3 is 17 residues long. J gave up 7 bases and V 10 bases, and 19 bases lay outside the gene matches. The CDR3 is CATQPLYYRGLAEKLFF. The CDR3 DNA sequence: TGCGCCACCCAACCGCTTTACTACAGGGGGCTGGCTGAAAAACTGTTTTTT.

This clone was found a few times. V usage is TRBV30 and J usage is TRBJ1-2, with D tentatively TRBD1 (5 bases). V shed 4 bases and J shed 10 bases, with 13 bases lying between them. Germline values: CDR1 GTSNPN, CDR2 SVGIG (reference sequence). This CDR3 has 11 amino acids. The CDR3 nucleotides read TGTGCCTGGATTGGCAGGGTCGCCTACACCTTC. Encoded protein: CAWIGRVAYTF.

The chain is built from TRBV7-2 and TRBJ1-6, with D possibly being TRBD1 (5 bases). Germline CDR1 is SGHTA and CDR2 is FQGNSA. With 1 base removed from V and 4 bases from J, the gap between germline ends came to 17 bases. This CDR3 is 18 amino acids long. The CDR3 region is CASSLGASMGGYNSPLHF. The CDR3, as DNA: TGTGCCAGCAGCTTAGGAGCAAGCATGGGGGGATATAATTCACCCCTCCACTTT. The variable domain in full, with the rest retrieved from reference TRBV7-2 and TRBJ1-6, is GAGVSQSPSNKVTEKGKDVELRCDPISGHTALYWYRQSLGQGLEFLIYFQGNSAPDKSGLPSDRFSAERTGGSVSTLTIQRTQQEDSAVYLCASSLGASMGGYNSPLHFGNGTRLTVT.

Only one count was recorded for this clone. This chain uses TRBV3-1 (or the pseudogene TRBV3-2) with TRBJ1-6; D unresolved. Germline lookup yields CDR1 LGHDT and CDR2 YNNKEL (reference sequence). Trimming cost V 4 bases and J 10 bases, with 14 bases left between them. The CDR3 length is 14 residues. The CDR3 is CASSPQGRGSPLHF. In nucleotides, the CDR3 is TGTGCCAGCAGCCCGCAAGGGAGAGGATCACCCCTCCACTTT.

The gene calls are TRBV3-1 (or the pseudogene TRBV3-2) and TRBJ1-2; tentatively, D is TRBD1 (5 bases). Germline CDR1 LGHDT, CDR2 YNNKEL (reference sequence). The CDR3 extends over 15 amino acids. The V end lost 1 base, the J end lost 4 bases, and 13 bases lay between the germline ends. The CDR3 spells CASSQALGGGYGYTF. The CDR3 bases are TGTGCCAGCAGCCAAGCTCTTGGGGGGGGCTATGGCTACACCTTC.

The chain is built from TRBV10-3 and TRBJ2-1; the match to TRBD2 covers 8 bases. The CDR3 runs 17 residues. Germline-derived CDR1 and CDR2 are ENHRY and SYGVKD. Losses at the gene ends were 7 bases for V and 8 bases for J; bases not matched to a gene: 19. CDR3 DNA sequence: TGTGCCATCAAGAAGGTGGGTTCGAGCGGGAGTCAAGATGAGCAGTTCTTC. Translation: CAIKKVGSSGSQDEQFF.